This T cell receptor (beta chain) comes out of a study of regulatory T cells in long-lasting Graves disease. Construction of the TCR beta libraries employed iRepertoire HTBI primers in conjunction with Arm-PCR of CDR3 regions. TCRdb called the multiplex PCR reads again in MiXCR, with one record for every CDR3 protein. The sample lists about 530,000 distinct CDR3 sequences; 15% to 20% were seen once. Stated time point: newly diagnosed GD, antithyroid drugs for less than 3 months. After RNA was extracted from PBMCs, the TCR library was made from it. The same data also contributed to another study, on T cells in Graves' hyperthyroidism and ophthalmopathy.

The sequencing here drew on peripheral blood mononuclear cells (PBMCs), taken at new diagnosis, from a patient treated with antithyroid drugs. The sequence came from a woman between 40 and 65 years old with Graves disease.

Here the CDR3 DNA reads TGTGCCAGCAGTTACCCTCCGGGTTTAGGGGACACCGGGGAGCTGTTTTTT. Amino acids: CASSYPPGLGDTGELFF. This sequence joins TRBV6-2 or TRBV6-3 and TRBJ2-2; maybe TRBD1 (5 bases). V was trimmed by 2 bases and J by 3 bases, leaving 16 bases between them. The germline V gene has CDR1 MNHEY and CDR2 SVGEGT. CDR3 length: 17 amino acids.